The entry that follows covers one T cell receptor beta chain sequence. Its antigen is not known. The data stem from a study of shared clonotypes between healthy human individuals. Broader study findings: Having only a few donors restricted how much genetic and exposure-history diversity was captured. It was observed that roughly 5% of naive CD4 clonotypes were shared across a handful of donors.

All donors qualified as healthy HIV-negative adults and had experienced no recent acute infections or vaccinations. Under the authors' procedure: For the immunoSEQ data, sequences were junction-only without quality scores, so filtering differed. Assay: immunoSEQ multiplex PCR; the TCRdb copy retains only in-frame clones and omits some. D and trimming were read from the DNA, whereas the V and J calls and clone size are those reported in that table. Of about 2.4 million clones listed, 85% to 95% are singletons. V was clipped by 2 bases and J by 5 bases, with 16 bases between them. The CDR3 has 15 amino acids. CDR1 is LNHNV and CDR2 is YYDKDF in the germline V gene (reference sequence).

The sequenced sample was naive CD4+ T cells sorted from blood. Sample subset: CD45RA+ positively selected. This sequence joins TRBV15 and TRBJ2-7; D call uncertain. The TCR originated in a man younger than 30 in good health. Here the CDR3 reads CATSRTTFRRDEQYF. The CDR3, as DNA: TGTGCCACCAGCAGAACCACCTTCCGGAGAGACGAGCAGTACTTC. The full variable domain, in which reference TRBV15 and TRBJ2-7 provide the parts outside the CDR3, is DAMVIQNPRYQVTQFGKPVTLSCSQTLNHNVMYWYQQKSSQAPKLLFHYYDKDFNNEADTPDNFQSRRPNTSFCFLDIRSPGLGDTAMYLCATSRTTFRRDEQYFGPGTRLTVT.